This is a list of T cell receptor beta chains from one sample in a study of human T cells and chemical hapten exposure. TCRdb analysed the RACE reads with MiXCR anew, one entry per CDR3 protein. The sample has 95,000 to 150,000 distinct CDR3 sequences; approximately 10% are singletons. The material sequenced was whole blood, taken in connection with sensitization to the hapten diphenylcyclopropenone (DPC). The receptors derive from a woman aged 50 to 60 with alopecia areata. Some clones in this sample may be carry-over from other donors' samples. CDR3s include the opening cysteine and the closing phenylalanine or tryptophan. Each record gives: V gene, J gene, D gene, clone size, CDR3 protein, CDR3 DNA. The D gene is left open where the match is weak. The listing skips clone size in some rows; elsewhere it reads once, few, many or a size class.

TRBV7-9,TRBJ1-5,.,.,CASNNRLNQPQHF,TGTGCCAGCAATAACAGGTTAAATCAGCCCCAGCATTTT
TRBV6-1,TRBJ2-2,.,once,CASSDDQGGYTGELFF,TGTGCCAGCAGTGACGACCAGGGCGGTTATACCGGGGAGCTGTTTTTT
TRBV29-1,TRBJ2-3,.,.,CSVRTLNTQYF,TGCAGCGTCAGGACTTTGAATACGCAGTATTTT
TRBV6-6,TRBJ2-5,.,.,CASNDPPETQYF,TGTGCCAGCAACGATCCCCCGGAGACCCAGTACTTC
TRBV27,TRBJ2-7,.,many,CASSLSRTAEQYF,TGTGCCAGCAGTTTATCGAGGACAGCCGAGCAGTACTTC
TRBV6-1,TRBJ2-7,.,few,CASSWTALYEQYF,TGTGCCAGCAGCTGGACAGCCCTCTACGAGCAGTACTTC
TRBV20-1,TRBJ1-5,.,few,CSASEGREEQPQHF,TGCAGTGCTAGTGAGGGCAGGGAGGAACAGCCCCAGCATTTT
TRBV12-3/TRBV12-4,TRBJ2-2,.,few,CASSPTGSATGELFF,TGTGCCAGCAGTCCGACGGGGAGCGCCACCGGGGAGCTGTTTTTT
TRBV5-1,TRBJ1-6,.,.,CASSLESRGSSYNSPLHF,TGCGCCAGCAGCTTGGAATCTCGCGGGAGCTCCTATAATTCACCCCTCCACTTT
TRBV29-1,TRBJ2-7,.,.,CSGSQGNHEQYF,TGCAGCGGGTCACAGGGAAACCACGAGCAGTACTTC
TRBV12-3/TRBV12-4,TRBJ1-5,TRBD1,.,CASSPGTGDQPQHF,TGTGCCAGCAGCCCCGGGACAGGGGATCAGCCCCAGCATTTT
TRBV29-1,TRBJ2-2,.,many,CSVHDILNTGELFF,TGCAGCGTTCATGACATCTTGAACACCGGGGAGCTGTTTTTT
TRBV14,TRBJ1-6,.,few,CASSQRRNYNSPLHF,TGTGCCAGCAGCCAAAGACGGAACTATAATTCACCCCTCCACTTT
TRBV9,TRBJ2-5,.,many,CASSVDRGSKMETQYF,TGTGCCAGCAGCGTAGACCGCGGTTCGAAAATGGAGACCCAGTACTTC
TRBV29-1,TRBJ2-5,.,many,CSVALAQETQYF,TGCAGCGTAGCACTAGCCCAAGAGACCCAGTACTTC
TRBV12-3/TRBV12-4,TRBJ2-7,TRBD1,once,CASRPGTGGHEQYF,TGTGCCAGCAGGCCCGGGACAGGCGGCCACGAGCAGTACTTC
TRBV30,TRBJ1-2,.,few,CAWSRGGYGYTF,TGTGCCTGGAGTAGGGGTGGGTATGGCTACACCTTC
TRBV10-1,TRBJ1-5,.,few,CASSGVSNQPQHF,TGCGCCAGCAGTGGGGTTAGCAATCAGCCCCAGCATTTT
TRBV7-9,TRBJ1-4,TRBD1,few,CASSRQGTLPNEKLFF,TGTGCCAGCAGCCGACAGGGTACGCTGCCAAATGAAAAACTGTTTTTT
TRBV7-2,TRBJ2-1,TRBD2,many,CASSFTKFRTSAYNEQFF,TGTGCCAGCAGCTTCACAAAATTCCGGACTAGCGCCTACAATGAGCAGTTCTTC
TRBV5-4,TRBJ1-1,.,few,CASSKGGTEAFF,TGTGCCAGCAGCAAAGGGGGCACTGAAGCTTTCTTT
TRBV7-2,TRBJ2-5,.,.,CASSIGDSRGETQYF,TGTGCCAGCAGCATCGGGGACTCGAGGGGGGAGACCCAGTACTTC
TRBV3-1,TRBJ2-3,.,.,CASSHRSTDTQYF,TGTGCCAGCAGCCACAGAAGCACAGATACGCAGTATTTT
TRBV7-2,TRBJ2-7,TRBD2,many,CASSLAGLAARSSYEQYF,TGTGCCAGCAGCTTAGCTGGACTAGCGGCTAGAAGCTCCTACGAGCAGTACTTC
TRBV4-3,TRBJ2-3,.,many,CASSQDGGGRRDTQYF,TGCGCCAGCAGCCAAGATGGGGGGGGGCGTAGAGATACGCAGTATTTT
TRBV4-2,TRBJ2-3,TRBD2,many,CASSQDASGRPSTDTQYF,TGTGCCAGCAGCCAAGATGCTAGCGGGCGACCTAGCACAGATACGCAGTATTTT
TRBV19,TRBJ2-1,TRBD2,many,CASSVGTSGRGDEQFF,TGTGCCAGTAGTGTTGGGACTAGCGGGAGGGGTGATGAGCAGTTCTTC
TRBV29-1,TRBJ2-1,.,many,CSVMGGQTSYNEQFF,TGCAGCGTGATGGGGGGTCAGACCTCCTACAATGAGCAGTTCTTC
TRBV28,TRBJ2-3,.,.,CASSLYARTDTQYF,TGTGCCAGCAGCCTCTACGCCCGCACAGATACGCAGTATTTT
TRBV6-2/TRBV6-3,TRBJ1-5,TRBD1,few,CASSSGGSQPQHF,TGTGCCAGCAGTTCAGGGGGGAGTCAGCCCCAGCATTTT
TRBV4-2,TRBJ2-2,.,few,CASSQDTNTGELFF,TGTGCCAGCAGCCAAGATACGAACACCGGGGAGCTGTTTTTT
TRBV27,TRBJ2-2,TRBD2,many,CASTPGGANTGELFF,TGTGCCAGCACCCCGGGAGGCGCGAACACCGGGGAGCTGTTTTTT
TRBV12-3/TRBV12-4,TRBJ2-3,.,few,CASSFTGGANTDTQYF,TGTGCCAGCAGTTTTACGGGGGGCGCGAACACAGATACGCAGTATTTT
TRBV24-1,TRBJ1-2,.,.,CATSDLGRSRGYTF,TGTGCCACCAGTGATTTAGGCAGATCGAGGGGCTACACCTTC
TRBV29-1,TRBJ2-7,.,.,CSVRGGPSYEQYF,TGCAGCGTCCGGGGCGGACCCTCCTACGAGCAGTACTTC
TRBV7-9,TRBJ2-3,.,few,CASSSAGGVSF,TGTGCCAGCAGCTCGGCCGGGGGAGTTAGTTTT
TRBV10-3,TRBJ1-2,.,once,CAISERGAQDGYTF,TGTGCCATCAGTGAACGGGGGGCGCAGGACGGCTACACCTTC
TRBV29-1,TRBJ1-1,.,few,CSVDGDHNTEAFF,TGCAGCGTTGACGGGGACCACAACACTGAAGCTTTCTTT
TRBV11-2,TRBJ1-6,.,.,CASSLEPTNSPLHF,TGTGCCAGCAGCTTAGAACCGACGAATTCACCCCTCCACTTT
TRBV29-1,TRBJ1-1,.,few,CSVRRRAGANTEAFF,TGCAGCGTGAGGCGGCGGGCAGGGGCGAACACTGAAGCTTTCTTT
TRBV29-1,TRBJ1-2,TRBD1,few,CSVEAQGELGGYTF,TGCAGCGTTGAAGCTCAGGGGGAATTAGGTGGCTACACCTTC
TRBV28,TRBJ2-7,.,many,CATLQGGRTYEQYF,TGTGCCACCTTACAGGGTGGGAGAACCTACGAGCAGTACTTC